These 11 T cell receptor beta chains came from one sample sequenced in a study of shared clonotypes between healthy human individuals. Measured with immunoSEQ multiplex PCR; TCRdb has only the in-frame clones, and not every one. Of around 2.1 million clones listed, 90% to 96% are singletons. Source material: naive CD4+ T cells sorted from blood. Sample subset: CD45RA+ positively selected. The receptors stem from a man younger than 35 in good health.

For this clone: This CDR3 is also generated by other DNA sequences in the sample. This chain links TRBV2 with TRBJ2-5, with D maybe TRBD2 (6 bases). Looked up from germline, CDR1 is SNHLY and CDR2 is FYNNEI. Deletions cut 4 bases from V and 2 bases from J, with 8 bases between. This CDR3 comprises 13 residues. As DNA, the CDR3 is TGTGCCAGCAGTGGGGGGGTACAAGAGACCCAGTACTTC. This sequence encodes CASSGGVQETQYF.

This chain uses TRBV30 with TRBJ1-2; the D is unclear. Between the trimmed V and J ends, which lost 2 bases and 1 base, there was a span of 8 bases. The CDR3 is 13 amino acids. The germline V gene has CDR1 GTSNPN and CDR2 SVGIG (reference sequence). The CDR3 loop is CAWSSGNNYGYTF. Written as DNA, the CDR3 is TGTGCCTGGAGTTCCGGGAATAACTATGGCTACACCTTC. Combining the CDR3 with reference TRBV30 and TRBJ1-2 gives the whole variable domain SQTIHQWPATLVQPVGSPLSLECTVEGTSNPNLYWYRQAAGRGLQLLFYSVGIGQISSEVPQNLSASRPQDRQFILSSKKLLLSDSGFYLCAWSSGNNYGYTFGSGTRLTVV.

For this clone: The sample holds other DNA sequences that translate to the same CDR3. V is TRBV30 and J is TRBJ2-2; D not certain. V lost 4 bases and J lost 5, with 5 bases in between. The CDR3 is 11 amino acids. CDR1 and CDR2 (germline): GTSNPN, SVGIG (reference sequence). CDR3 sequence reads: CAWTVTGELFF. CDR3 DNA sequence: TGTGCCTGGACCGTGACCGGGGAGCTGTTTTTT.

This sequence joins TRBV10-3 and TRBJ2-7; no definite D call. This CDR3 region has 13 residues. Trimming stripped 3 bases from V and 1 base from J, with 7 bases between. Per the germline V gene, CDR1 is ENHRY and CDR2 is SYGVKD. CDR3 in amino acids: CAISDGFSYEQYF. The CDR3 DNA is TGTGCCATCAGTGATGGGTTTTCCTACGAGCAGTACTTC.

The CDR3 bases are TGTGCCAGTAGTATAGAGGGGCAGAATTCACCCCTCCACTTT. It specifies CASSIEGQNSPLHF. The V gene is TRBV19, the J gene TRBJ1-6, with D maybe TRBD1 (5 bases). The CDR3 sequence is 14 residues long. V dropped 0 bases and J dropped 7 bases, with 7 bases sitting between them. CDR1 and CDR2 (germline): LNHDA, SQIVND (reference sequence).

This rearrangement joins TRBV7-9 to TRBJ2-2, with no clear D. V shed 2 bases and J shed 4 bases, with 5 bases lying between them. CDR3 size: 13 residues. CDR1 and CDR2 (germline): SEHNR, FQNEAQ (reference sequence). Here the CDR3 DNA reads TGTGCCAGCAGCTTAATAAGCACCGGGGAGCTGTTTTTT. Its protein is CASSLISTGELFF.

The chain employs TRBV7-3 and TRBJ2-7, with 7 positions matching TRBD1. The junction had 11 bases not matched to a gene; V was cut back by 5 bases and J by 7 bases. Germline CDR1 reads SGHTA; CDR2 reads FQGTGA. CDR3 length: 14 residues. For the CDR3, the DNA is TGTGCCAGCAGCGCTCGACAGGGTCTCTGGGAGCAGTACTTC. This gives the protein CASSARQGLWEQYF.

The CDR3 DNA is TGTGCCAGCAGTCCCCTAGACAGTTCCTACGAGCAGTACTTC. Amino acid sequence: CASSPLDSSYEQYF. The chain joins TRBV6-5 to TRBJ2-7, with a tentative D call TRBD1 (5 bases). CDR1 is MNHEY and CDR2 is SVGAGI in the germline V gene. The CDR3 totals 14 residues. V dropped 5 bases and J dropped 1 base, with 12 bases sitting between them.

The chain has TRBV15 and TRBJ1-2, with 9 positions matching TRBD1. V lost 0 bases and J lost 4; bases outside the gene matches: 6. The germline gives CDR1 LNHNV, CDR2 YYDKDF (reference sequence). The CDR3 is made up of 16 amino acids. In nucleotides, the CDR3 is TGTGCCACCAGCAGAGACCGACAGGGGGGACGCTATGGCTACACCTTC. The encoded protein is CATSRDRQGGRYGYTF. Based on the CDR3 plus reference TRBV15 and TRBJ1-2, the full variable domain is DAMVIQNPRYQVTQFGKPVTLSCSQTLNHNVMYWYQQKSSQAPKLLFHYYDKDFNNEADTPDNFQSRRPNTSFCFLDIRSPGLGDTAMYLCATSRDRQGGRYGYTFGSGTRLTVV.

The chain links TRBV6-1 to TRBJ2-5; TRBD1 matches 7 bases. The CDR3 totals 13 residues. Germline V gene data show CDR1 as MNHNS and CDR2 as SASEGT. The V and J ends lost 5 bases and 1 base, in that order; junction bases with no gene match: 1. The CDR3 bases are TGTGCCAGCAGTCGACAGGGCCAAGAGACCCAGTACTTC. Its protein is CASSRQGQETQYF.

This clone was seen a few times. The chain joins TRBV6-5 to TRBJ1-6; tentatively, D is TRBD1 (5 bases). This CDR3 has 15 amino acids. From germline, CDR1 is MNHEY and CDR2 SVGAGI. Trimming left V 1 base short and J 10 bases short, with 14 bases between. For the CDR3, the DNA is TGTGCCAGCAGTTACTTATGGGACGCCTCATCACCCCTCCACTTT. Translating it yields CASSYLWDASSPLHF.